Listed below are T cell receptor beta chains from one sample, sequenced in a study of blood T cell repertoires in COVID-19. Measured with immunoSEQ multiplex PCR; TCRdb has only the in-frame clones, and not every one. This sample has over 250,000 clones, with approximately 88% found just once. Sequenced material: peripheral blood. These receptors were taken from a human donor with COVID-19, enrolled during active disease. The donor label of this sample is uncertain. Each CDR3 is given with its conserved first and last residue. The D gene is left open where the match is weak. Where a row states a size, it is once, few, many or the class of an expanded clone; other rows omit it.

TRBJ2-7,TRBD1,TRBV6-5,.,CASRRDRVDYEQYF,TGTGCCAGCAGGCGGGACAGGGTAGACTACGAGCAGTACTTC
TRBJ1-5,.,TRBV7-8,.,CASSSVGGDQPQHF,TGTGCCAGCAGCTCTGTCGGGGGAGATCAGCCCCAGCATTTT
TRBJ2-1,TRBD2,TRBV19,.,CASSPGTSGPLEQFF,TGTGCCAGTAGTCCCGGGACTAGCGGGCCACTTGAGCAGTTCTTC
TRBJ2-7,.,TRBV18,.,CASSPPGGYEQYF,TGTGCCAGCTCACCACCGGGGGGCTACGAGCAGTACTTC
TRBJ1-1,.,TRBV28,once,CASRPKRGSTEAFF,TGTGCCAGCAGACCTAAACGGGGGTCCACTGAAGCTTTCTTT
TRBJ2-2,TRBD2,TRBV28,once,CASSPNKPGLAGFLNTGELFF,TGTGCCAGCAGCCCAAACAAACCGGGACTAGCGGGGTTCCTGAACACCGGGGAGCTGTTTTTT
TRBJ2-2,.,TRBV7-6,.,CVFGGTTGELFF,TGTGTCTTCGGCGGTACCACCGGGGAGCTGTTTTTT
TRBJ2-2,.,TRBV11-3,.,CASSLSPRADTGELFF,TGTGCCAGCAGCTTATCGCCCAGGGCTGACACCGGGGAGCTGTTTTTT
TRBJ1-2,.,TRBV6-1,.,CASSEVTGNYGYTF,TGTGCCAGCAGTGAAGTGACAGGCAACTATGGCTACACCTTC
TRBJ2-3,.,TRBV12-3/TRBV12-4,.,CASSPSDTQYF,TGTGCCAGCAGTCCGTCGGATACGCAGTATTTT
TRBJ1-6,.,TRBV6-5,.,CASSYSTAHNSPLHF,TGTGCCAGCAGTTACTCGACAGCACATAATTCACCCCTCCACTTT
TRBJ2-3,TRBD2,TRBV7-2,.,CASTLGGEADTQYF,TGTGCCAGCACCCTGGGGGGGGAAGCAGATACGCAGTATTTT
TRBJ2-7,.,TRBV20-1,.,CSASRGGSYEQYF,TGCAGTGCTAGTCGGGGAGGCTCCTACGAGCAGTACTTC
TRBJ1-2,.,TRBV27,.,CASRPDSQGGDGYTF,TGTGCCAGCAGACCAGATAGTCAGGGAGGGGATGGCTACACCTTC
TRBJ1-1,.,TRBV3-1/TRBV3-2,.,CASSQDIGRNTEAFF,TGTGCCAGCAGCCAAGATATAGGGAGGAACACTGAAGCTTTCTTT
TRBJ2-7,.,TRBV19,.,CASSMDNSYEQYF,TGTGCCAGTAGTATGGACAACTCCTACGAGCAGTACTTC
TRBJ2-2,.,TRBV9,.,CASSVGLVRTGELFF,TGTGCCAGCAGCGTAGGTTTGGTGCGGACCGGGGAGCTGTTTTTT
TRBJ2-7,.,TRBV7-2,.,CASSMATAAYEQYF,TGTGCCAGCAGTATGGCGACAGCAGCTTACGAGCAGTACTTC
TRBJ1-5,.,TRBV18,.,CASSPRLADSNQPQHF,TGTGCCAGCTCACCACGGTTAGCGGATAGCAATCAGCCCCAGCATTTT
TRBJ2-3,TRBD2,TRBV5-1,.,CASSLGLADSTDTQYF,TGCGCCAGCAGCTTGGGGCTAGCGGATAGCACAGATACGCAGTATTTT
TRBJ2-2,TRBD1,TRBV3-1/TRBV3-2,many,CASSQVSFGPGTGNTGELFF,TGTGCCAGCAGCCAAGTATCGTTTGGCCCCGGGACAGGGAACACCGGGGAGCTGTTTTTT
TRBJ2-7,TRBD1,TRBV28,.,CASSPGQGASYEQYF,TGTGCCAGCAGTCCGGGACAGGGGGCTTCCTACGAGCAGTACTTC
TRBJ2-1,TRBD1,TRBV19,.,CASERSGQGSSYNEQFF,TGTGCCAGCGAACGGTCAGGACAGGGGAGCTCCTACAATGAGCAGTTCTTC
TRBJ1-2,.,TRBV5-1,.,CASSPGGTEYGYTF,TGCGCCAGCAGCCCCGGGGGGACTGAATATGGCTACACCTTC
TRBJ1-5,.,TRBV28,once,CASSLISGAQQPQHF,TGTGCCAGCAGTTTAATATCAGGGGCTCAACAGCCCCAGCATTTT
TRBJ1-4,.,TRBV10-3,.,CAISVTGGINEKLFF,TGTGCCATCAGTGTTACGGGGGGAATTAATGAAAAACTGTTTTTT
TRBJ1-4,TRBD1,TRBV3-1/TRBV3-2,.,CASSRGTGGGEKLFF,TGTGCCAGCAGCCGAGGGACAGGGGGGGGTGAAAAACTGTTTTTT
TRBJ2-7,TRBD2,TRBV6-5,.,CASTSGLAGIYEQYF,TGTGCCAGCACCTCCGGACTAGCGGGTATTTACGAGCAGTACTTC
TRBJ2-1,TRBD2,TRBV9,.,CASSAGLALVEQFF,TGTGCCAGCAGCGCCGGACTAGCTTTGGTTGAGCAGTTCTTC
TRBJ2-3,TRBD1,TRBV18,.,CASSQRQGARADTQYF,TGTGCCAGCTCACAAAGACAGGGGGCCAGAGCAGATACGCAGTATTTT
TRBJ1-2,.,TRBV20-1,.,CSASASSGQLYGYTF,TGCAGTGCTAGTGCTTCCTCCGGACAGCTCTATGGCTACACCTTC
TRBJ2-7,.,TRBV5-4,.,CASSLKHTSDEQYF,TGTGCCAGCAGCTTGAAACACACAAGCGACGAGCAGTACTTC